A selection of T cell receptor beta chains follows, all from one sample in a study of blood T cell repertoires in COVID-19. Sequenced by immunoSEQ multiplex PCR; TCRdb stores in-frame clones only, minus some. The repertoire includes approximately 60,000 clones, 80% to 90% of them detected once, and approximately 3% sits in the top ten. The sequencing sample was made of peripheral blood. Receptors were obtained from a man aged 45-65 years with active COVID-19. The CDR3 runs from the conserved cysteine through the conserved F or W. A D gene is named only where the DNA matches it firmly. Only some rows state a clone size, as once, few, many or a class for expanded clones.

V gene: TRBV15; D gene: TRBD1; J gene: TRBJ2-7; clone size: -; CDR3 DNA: TGTGCCACCAGCAGAGATTTGGACAGGGAGTCCTACGAGCAGTACTTC; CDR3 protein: CATSRDLDRESYEQYF
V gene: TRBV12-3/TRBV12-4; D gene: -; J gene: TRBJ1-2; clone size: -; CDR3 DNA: TGTGCCAGCAGTTTATATCGCGGTGGCTACACCTTC; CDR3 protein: CASSLYRGGYTF
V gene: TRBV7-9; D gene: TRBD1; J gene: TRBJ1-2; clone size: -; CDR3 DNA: TGTGCCAGCAGCAGTCCCGGGACAGGGGGAGGGGGCTATGGCTACACCTTC; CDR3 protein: CASSSPGTGGGGYGYTF
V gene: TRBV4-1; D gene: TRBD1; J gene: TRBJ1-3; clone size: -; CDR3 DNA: TGCGCCAGCAGCCAAGAGATTGTGGGGACAGCTGGAAACACCATATATTTT; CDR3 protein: CASSQEIVGTAGNTIYF
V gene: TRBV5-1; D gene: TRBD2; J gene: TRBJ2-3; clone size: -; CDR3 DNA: TGCGCCAGCAGCTTGGCTCCGGGACTAGCGGGAGACGGACGGGGAGCAGATACGCAGTATTTT; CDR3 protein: CASSLAPGLAGDGRGADTQYF
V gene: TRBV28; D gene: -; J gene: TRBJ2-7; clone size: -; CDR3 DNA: TGTGCCAGCAGTAAAAGCTCTAGCGAGGGCGAGCAGTACTTC; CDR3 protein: CASSKSSSEGEQYF
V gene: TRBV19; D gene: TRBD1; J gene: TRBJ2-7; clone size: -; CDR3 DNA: TGTGCCAGTAGTACCCCCATGCCAGGGGGCGCGGGAGAGCAGTACTTC; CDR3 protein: CASSTPMPGGAGEQYF
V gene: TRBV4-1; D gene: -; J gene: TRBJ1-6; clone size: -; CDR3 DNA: TGCGCCAGCAGCCAAGCCTCCACGGGTTCGGGGAATTCACCCCTCCACTTT; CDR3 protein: CASSQASTGSGNSPLHF
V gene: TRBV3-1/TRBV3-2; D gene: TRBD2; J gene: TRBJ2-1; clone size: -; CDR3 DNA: TGTGCCAGCGAGTTGAGCCGGGGGGGCAGAGATGAGCAGTTCTTC; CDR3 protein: CASELSRGGRDEQFF
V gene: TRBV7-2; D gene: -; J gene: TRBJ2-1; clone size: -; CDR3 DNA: TGTGCCAGCAGCTTAGGGCGGGCGGGACCGTACAATGAGCAGTTCTTC; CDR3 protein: CASSLGRAGPYNEQFF
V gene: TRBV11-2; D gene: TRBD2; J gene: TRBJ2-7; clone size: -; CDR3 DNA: TGTGCCAGCAGCTTGCGGACTAGCGGGAGTATCTACGAGCAGTACTTC; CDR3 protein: CASSLRTSGSIYEQYF
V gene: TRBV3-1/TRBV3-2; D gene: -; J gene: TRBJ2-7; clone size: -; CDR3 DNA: TGTGCCAGCAGCCCCCCAGGGGACGCCGAGCAGTACTTC; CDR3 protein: CASSPPGDAEQYF
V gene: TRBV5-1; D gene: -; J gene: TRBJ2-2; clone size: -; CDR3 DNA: TGCGCCAGCAGCGGGGAGGGGGAGCTGTTTTTT; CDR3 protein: CASSGEGELFF
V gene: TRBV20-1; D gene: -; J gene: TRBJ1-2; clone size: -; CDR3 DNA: TGCAGTGCTAGTAGGGGTGCACGGGATGGCTACACCTTC; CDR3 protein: CSASRGARDGYTF
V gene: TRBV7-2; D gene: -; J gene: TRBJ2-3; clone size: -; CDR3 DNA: TGTGCCAGCAGCCCAGGGCACCGATTTAGCACAGATACGCAGTATTTT; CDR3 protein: CASSPGHRFSTDTQYF
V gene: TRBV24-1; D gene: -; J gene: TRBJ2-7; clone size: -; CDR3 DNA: TGTGCCACCAGTGATACAGGGCGGGAGCAGTACTTC; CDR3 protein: CATSDTGREQYF
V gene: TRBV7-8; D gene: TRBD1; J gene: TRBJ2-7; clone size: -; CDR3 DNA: TGTGCCAGCAGCTACATTAACGACAGGGTTGGACCCTACGAGCAGTACTTC; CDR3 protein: CASSYINDRVGPYEQYF
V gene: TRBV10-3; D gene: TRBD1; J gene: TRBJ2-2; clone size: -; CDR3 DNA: TGTGCCATCAGTGAGTCGGGACAGTTCGTCACCGGGGAGCTGTTTTTT; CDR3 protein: CAISESGQFVTGELFF
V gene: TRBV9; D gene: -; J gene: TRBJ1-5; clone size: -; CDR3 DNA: TGTGCCAGCAGCGCCTCGGTGGAGCCTCATATCACCCAGCATTTT; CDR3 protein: CASSASVEPHITQHF
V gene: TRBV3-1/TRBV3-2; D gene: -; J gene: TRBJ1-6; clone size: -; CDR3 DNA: TGTGCCAGCAGCCAAGATCCCCCTCCTGATTCACCCCTCCACTTT; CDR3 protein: CASSQDPPPDSPLHF
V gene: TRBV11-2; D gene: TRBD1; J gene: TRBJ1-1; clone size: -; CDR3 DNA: TGTGCCAGCAGCTTTAGGGTTGGGGGGACAGGGGGCACTGAAGCTTTCTTT; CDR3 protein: CASSFRVGGTGGTEAFF
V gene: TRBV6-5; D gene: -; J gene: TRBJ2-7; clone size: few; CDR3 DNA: TGTGCCAGCAGTTTCGACTCGTACGAGCAGTACTTC; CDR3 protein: CASSFDSYEQYF
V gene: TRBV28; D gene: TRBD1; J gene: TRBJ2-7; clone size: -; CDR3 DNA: TGTGCCAGCAGTCCGCCATGGGACAGGGACGACGAGCAGTACTTC; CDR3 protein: CASSPPWDRDDEQYF
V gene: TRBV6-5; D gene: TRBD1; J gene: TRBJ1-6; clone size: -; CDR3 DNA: TGTGCCAGCAGTTACGGACAGGTCTATAATTCACCCCTCCACTTT; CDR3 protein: CASSYGQVYNSPLHF
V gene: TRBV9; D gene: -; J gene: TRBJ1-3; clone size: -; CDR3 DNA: TGTGCCAGCAGCGAGGACGGGAGCTCTGGAAACACCATATATTTT; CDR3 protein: CASSEDGSSGNTIYF
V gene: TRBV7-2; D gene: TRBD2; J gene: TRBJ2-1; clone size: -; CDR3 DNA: TGTGCCAGCAGCCTAGAACTAGCGGGAGCCCCTGAGCAGTTCTTC; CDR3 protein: CASSLELAGAPEQFF
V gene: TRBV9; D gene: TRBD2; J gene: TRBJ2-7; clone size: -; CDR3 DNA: TGTGCCAGCAGCCCCAGACTAGCCGGGAACTACGAGCAGTACTTC; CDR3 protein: CASSPRLAGNYEQYF
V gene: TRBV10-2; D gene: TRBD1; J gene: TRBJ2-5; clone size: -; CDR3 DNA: TGCGCCAGCAGTGAGTCGACAGGGTTGACGGAGACCCAGTACTTC; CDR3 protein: CASSESTGLTETQYF
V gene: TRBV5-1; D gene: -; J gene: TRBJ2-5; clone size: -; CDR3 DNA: TGCGCCAGCAGCTTTAGCGAAGGCGAGACCCAGTACTTC; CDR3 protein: CASSFSEGETQYF
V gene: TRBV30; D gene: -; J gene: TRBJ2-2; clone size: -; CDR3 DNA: TGTGCCTGGAGTGTACTCCCGTCGGAGCTGTTTTTT; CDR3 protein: CAWSVLPSELFF
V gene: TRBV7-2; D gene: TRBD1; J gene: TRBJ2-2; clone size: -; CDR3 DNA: TGTGCCAGCAGCGTTACTGACAGGGCCCCGAACACCGGGGAGCTGTTTTTT; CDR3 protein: CASSVTDRAPNTGELFF
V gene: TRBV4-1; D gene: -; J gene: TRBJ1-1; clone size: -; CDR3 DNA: TGCGCCAGCAGCCAAGGAGGAGGGGAGAACACTGAAGCTTTCTTT; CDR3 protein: CASSQGGGENTEAFF
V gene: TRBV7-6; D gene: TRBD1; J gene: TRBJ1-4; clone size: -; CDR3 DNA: TGTGCCAGCAGCCCTCGGGACAGCCTGGGGGAAAAACTGTTTTTT; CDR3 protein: CASSPRDSLGEKLFF
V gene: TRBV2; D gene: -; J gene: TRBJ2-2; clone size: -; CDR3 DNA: TGTGCCAGCAGTGAGTGGGGCTTAACCGGGGAGCTGTTTTTT; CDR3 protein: CASSEWGLTGELFF